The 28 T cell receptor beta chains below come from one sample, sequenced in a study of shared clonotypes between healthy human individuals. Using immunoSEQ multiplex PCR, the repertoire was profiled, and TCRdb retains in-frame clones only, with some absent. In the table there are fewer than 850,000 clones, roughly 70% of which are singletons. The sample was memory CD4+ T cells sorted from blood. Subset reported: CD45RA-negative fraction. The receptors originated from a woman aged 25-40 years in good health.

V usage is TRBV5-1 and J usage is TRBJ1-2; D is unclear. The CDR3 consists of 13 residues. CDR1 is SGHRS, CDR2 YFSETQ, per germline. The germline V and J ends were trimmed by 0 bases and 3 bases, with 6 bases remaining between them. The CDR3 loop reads CASSLGPHYGYTF. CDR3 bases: TGCGCCAGCAGCTTGGGACCACACTATGGCTACACCTTC.

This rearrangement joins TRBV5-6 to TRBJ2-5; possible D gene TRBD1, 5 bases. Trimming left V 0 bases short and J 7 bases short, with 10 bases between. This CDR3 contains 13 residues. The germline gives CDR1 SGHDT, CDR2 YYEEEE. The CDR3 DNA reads TGTGCCAGCAGCTTGGGGCAGGGCGTGACCCAGTACTTC. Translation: CASSLGQGVTQYF. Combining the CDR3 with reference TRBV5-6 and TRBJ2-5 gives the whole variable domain DAGVTQSPTHLIKTRGQQVTLRCSPKSGHDTVSWYQQALGQGPQFIFQYYEEEERQRGNFPDRFSGHQFPNYSSELNVNALLLGDSALYLCASSLGQGVTQYFGPGTRLLVL.

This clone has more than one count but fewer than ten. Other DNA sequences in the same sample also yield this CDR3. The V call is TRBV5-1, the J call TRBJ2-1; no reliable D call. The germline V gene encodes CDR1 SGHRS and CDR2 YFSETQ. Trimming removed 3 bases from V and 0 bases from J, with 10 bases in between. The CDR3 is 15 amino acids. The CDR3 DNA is TGCGCCAGCAGCTCTGACTCTAGCTCCTACAATGAGCAGTTCTTC. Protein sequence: CASSSDSSSYNEQFF.

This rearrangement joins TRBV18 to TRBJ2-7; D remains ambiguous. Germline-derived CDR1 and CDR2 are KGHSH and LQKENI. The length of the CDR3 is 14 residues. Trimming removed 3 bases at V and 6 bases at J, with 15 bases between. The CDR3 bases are TGTGCCAGCTCACCTCCGAAACCAGGTCTCGAGCAGTACTTC. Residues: CASSPPKPGLEQYF.

CDR3 sequence (DNA): TGTGCCTGGAGAAGAGGACAGGCCACCACCTACGAGCAGTACTTC. Its protein product is CAWRRGQATTYEQYF. V gene TRBV30 combines with J gene TRBJ2-7; 7 positions agree with TRBD1. With 3 bases clipped from V and 2 bases from J, the junction kept 10 bases outside the gene matches. Germline-derived CDR1 and CDR2 are GTSNPN and SVGIG (reference sequence). CDR3 size: 15 residues.

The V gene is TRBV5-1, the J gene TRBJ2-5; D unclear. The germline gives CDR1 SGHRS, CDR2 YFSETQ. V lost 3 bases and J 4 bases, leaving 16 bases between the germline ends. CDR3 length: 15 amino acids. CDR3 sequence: CASSSNSEITETQYF. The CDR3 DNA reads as TGCGCCAGCAGCTCTAATAGTGAGATCACAGAGACCCAGTACTTC.

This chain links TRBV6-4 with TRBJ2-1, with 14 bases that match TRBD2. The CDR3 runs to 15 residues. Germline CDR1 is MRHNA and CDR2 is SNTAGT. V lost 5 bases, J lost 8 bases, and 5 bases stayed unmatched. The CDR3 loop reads CASSLGLAGVDEQFF. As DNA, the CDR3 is TGTGCCAGCAGTTTGGGACTAGCGGGAGTGGATGAGCAGTTCTTC.

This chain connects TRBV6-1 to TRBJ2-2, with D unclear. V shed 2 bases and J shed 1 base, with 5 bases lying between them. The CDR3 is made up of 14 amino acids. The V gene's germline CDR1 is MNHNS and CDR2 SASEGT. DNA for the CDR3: TGTGCCAGCAGTGAAATTGGGAACACCGGGGAGCTGTTTTTT. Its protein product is CASSEIGNTGELFF.

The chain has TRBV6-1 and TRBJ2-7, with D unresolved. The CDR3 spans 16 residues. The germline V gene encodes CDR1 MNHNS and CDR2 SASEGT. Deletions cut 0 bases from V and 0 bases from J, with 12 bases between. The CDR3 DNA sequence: TGTGCCAGCAGTGAAGCGGGCCTGAAAAGCTCCTACGAGCAGTACTTC. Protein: CASSEAGLKSSYEQYF.

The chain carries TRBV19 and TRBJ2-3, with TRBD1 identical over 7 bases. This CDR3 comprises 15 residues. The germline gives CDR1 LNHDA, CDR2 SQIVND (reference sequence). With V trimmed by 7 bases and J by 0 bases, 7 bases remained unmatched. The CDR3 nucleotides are TGTGCCAGTACAACAGGGGATAGCAGCACAGATACGCAGTATTTT. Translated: CASTTGDSSTDTQYF.

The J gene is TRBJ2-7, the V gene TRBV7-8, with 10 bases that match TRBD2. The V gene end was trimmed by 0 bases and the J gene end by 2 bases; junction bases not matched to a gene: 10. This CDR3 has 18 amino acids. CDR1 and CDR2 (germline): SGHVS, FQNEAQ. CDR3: CASSLAASGSRTPYEQYF. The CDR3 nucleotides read TGTGCCAGCAGCTTAGCTGCTAGCGGGAGTCGGACACCCTACGAGCAGTACTTC.

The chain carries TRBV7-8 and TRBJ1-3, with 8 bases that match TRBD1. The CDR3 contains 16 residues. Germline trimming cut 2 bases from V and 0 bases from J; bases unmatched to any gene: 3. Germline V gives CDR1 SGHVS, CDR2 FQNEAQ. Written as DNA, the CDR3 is TGTGCCAGCAGCTTAAGGACAGGGCTCTCTGGAAACACCATATATTTT. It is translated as CASSLRTGLSGNTIYF.

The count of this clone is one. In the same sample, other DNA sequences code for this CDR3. The CDR3 nucleotides are TGTGCCAGCAGCTTAGATCTGGGTCAGCCCCAGCATTTT. Translation gives CASSLDLGQPQHF. The J gene is TRBJ1-5, the V gene TRBV7-9; no reliable D call. The CDR3 extends over 13 amino acids. Trimming left V 1 base short and J 6 bases short, with 7 bases between. The V gene's germline CDR1 is SEHNR and CDR2 FQNEAQ (reference sequence).

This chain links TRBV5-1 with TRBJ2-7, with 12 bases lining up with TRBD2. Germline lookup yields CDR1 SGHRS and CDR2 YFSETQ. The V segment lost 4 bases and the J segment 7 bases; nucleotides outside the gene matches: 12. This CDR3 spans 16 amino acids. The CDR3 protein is CASSLPRTSGIGEQYF. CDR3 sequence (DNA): TGCGCCAGCAGCCTTCCGCGGACTAGCGGGATTGGGGAGCAGTACTTC.

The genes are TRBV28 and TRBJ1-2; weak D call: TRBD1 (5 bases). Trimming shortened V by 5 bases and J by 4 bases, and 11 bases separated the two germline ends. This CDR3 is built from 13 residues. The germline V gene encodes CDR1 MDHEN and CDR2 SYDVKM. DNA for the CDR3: TGTGCCAGCAGTCCGGGACTCTCCTATGGCTACACCTTC. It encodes CASSPGLSYGYTF.

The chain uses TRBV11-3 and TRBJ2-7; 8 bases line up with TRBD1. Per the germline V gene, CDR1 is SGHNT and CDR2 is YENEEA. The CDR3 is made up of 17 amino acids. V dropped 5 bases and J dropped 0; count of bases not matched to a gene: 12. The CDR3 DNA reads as TGTGCCAGCAGCAAAGGACAGGGAGCCAATTTCTCCTACGAGCAGTACTTC. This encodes CASSKGQGANFSYEQYF.

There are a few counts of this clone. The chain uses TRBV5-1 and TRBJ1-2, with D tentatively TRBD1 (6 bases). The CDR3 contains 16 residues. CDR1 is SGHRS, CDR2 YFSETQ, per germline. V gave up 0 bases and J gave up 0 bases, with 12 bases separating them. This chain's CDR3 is CASSLAGSGANYGYTF. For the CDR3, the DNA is TGCGCCAGCAGCTTGGCCGGCTCAGGGGCTAACTATGGCTACACCTTC.

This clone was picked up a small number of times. CDR3 loop: CASSRQYGYTF. CDR3 DNA sequence: TGTGCCAGCAGTAGACAGTATGGCTACACCTTC. The chain uses TRBV2 and TRBJ1-2, with D perhaps matching TRBD1 (5 bases). The CDR3 spans 11 residues. Germline assignment: CDR1 SNHLY and CDR2 FYNNEI. Trimming cost V 5 bases and J 5 bases, with 6 bases left between them.

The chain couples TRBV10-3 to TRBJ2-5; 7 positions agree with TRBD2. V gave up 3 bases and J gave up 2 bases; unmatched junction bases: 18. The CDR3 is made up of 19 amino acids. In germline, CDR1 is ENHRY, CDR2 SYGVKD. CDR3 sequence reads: CAISDPPGGTGGQQETQYF. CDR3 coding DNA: TGTGCCATCAGTGACCCTCCTGGTGGCACGGGAGGACAACAAGAGACCCAGTACTTC.

CDR3 sequence reads: CATPGDTGELFF. CDR3 bases: TGCGCCACCCCGGGGGACACCGGGGAGCTGTTTTTT. This chain joins TRBV10-1 and TRBJ2-2; tentatively, D is TRBD2 (6 bases). Between the trimmed V and J ends, which lost 10 bases and 3 bases, there was a span of 9 bases. The CDR3 has 12 amino acids. Looked up from germline, CDR1 is WNHNN and CDR2 is SYGVQD (reference sequence).

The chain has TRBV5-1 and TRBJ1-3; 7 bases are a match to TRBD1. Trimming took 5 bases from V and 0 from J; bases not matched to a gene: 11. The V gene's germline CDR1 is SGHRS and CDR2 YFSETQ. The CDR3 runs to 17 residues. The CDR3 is CASRYETGSPSGNTIYF. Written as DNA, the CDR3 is TGCGCCAGCAGATATGAGACAGGGTCCCCCTCTGGAAACACCATATATTTT.

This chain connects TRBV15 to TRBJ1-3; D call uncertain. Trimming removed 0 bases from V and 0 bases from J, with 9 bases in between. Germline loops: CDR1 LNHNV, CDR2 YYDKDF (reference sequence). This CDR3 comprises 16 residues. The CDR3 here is CATSRDPASSGNTIYF. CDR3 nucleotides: TGTGCCACCAGCAGAGATCCCGCGAGCTCTGGAAACACCATATATTTT.

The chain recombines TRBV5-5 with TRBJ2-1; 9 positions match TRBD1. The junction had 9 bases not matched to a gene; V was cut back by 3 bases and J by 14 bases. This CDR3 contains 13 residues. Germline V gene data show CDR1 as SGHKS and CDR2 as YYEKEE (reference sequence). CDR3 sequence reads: CASSSGQGGIKFF. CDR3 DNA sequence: TGTGCCAGCAGCTCGGGACAGGGCGGGATCAAGTTCTTC.

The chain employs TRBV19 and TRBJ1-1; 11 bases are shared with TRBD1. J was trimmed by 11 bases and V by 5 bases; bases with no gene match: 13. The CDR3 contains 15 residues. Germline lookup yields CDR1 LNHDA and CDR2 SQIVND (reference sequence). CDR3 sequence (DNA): TGTGCCAGTAGTTCAACCGGGACAGGGGGGTTGGCGGCTTTCTTT. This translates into CASSSTGTGGLAAFF.

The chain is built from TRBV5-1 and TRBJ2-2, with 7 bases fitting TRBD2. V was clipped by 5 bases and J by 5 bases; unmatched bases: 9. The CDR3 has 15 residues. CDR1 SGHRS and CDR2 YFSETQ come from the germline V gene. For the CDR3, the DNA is TGCGCCAGCAGTTACAGCGGGATTTTGACCGGGGAGCTGTTTTTT. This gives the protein CASSYSGILTGELFF.

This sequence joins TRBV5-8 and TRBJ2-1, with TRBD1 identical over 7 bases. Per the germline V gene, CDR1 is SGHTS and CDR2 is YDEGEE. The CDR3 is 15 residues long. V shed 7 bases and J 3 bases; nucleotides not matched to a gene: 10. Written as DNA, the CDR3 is TGTGCCAGCGGGAACGACAGGGTTGGCTACAATGAGCAGTTCTTC. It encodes CASGNDRVGYNEQFF.

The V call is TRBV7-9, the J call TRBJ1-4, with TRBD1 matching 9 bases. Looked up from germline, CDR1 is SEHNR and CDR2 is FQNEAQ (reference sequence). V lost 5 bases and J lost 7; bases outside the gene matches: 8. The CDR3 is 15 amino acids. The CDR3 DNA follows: TGTGCCAGCAGCCAAGGGGACAGGGATTTTGAAAAACTGTTTTTT. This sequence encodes CASSQGDRDFEKLFF.

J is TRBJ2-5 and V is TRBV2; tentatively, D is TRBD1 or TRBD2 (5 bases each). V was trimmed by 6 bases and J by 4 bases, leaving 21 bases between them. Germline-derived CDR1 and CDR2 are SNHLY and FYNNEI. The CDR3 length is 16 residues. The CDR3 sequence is CASSENGVGQGETQYF. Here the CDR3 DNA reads TGTGCCAGCAGCGAAAACGGGGTGGGGCAGGGAGAGACCCAGTACTTC.